The subject of this entry is one TCR beta chain. Its target is unknown. Germline V lookup: CDR1 LGHNA, CDR2 YSLEER. The V and J ends lost 5 bases and 6 bases, in that order; junction bases with no gene match: 9. CDR3 length: 15 amino acids. Assay used: immunoSEQ multiplex PCR; TCRdb lists only in-frame clones, some missing. The table has about 330,000 clones, around 87% seen once. These data originate in a study of cytomegalovirus exposure and HLA in healthy donors. Overall study findings and caveats: In vitro, a few CMV-associated chains proved specific for CMV antigens.

Sequences were obtained from PBMCs. J is TRBJ2-7 and V is TRBV4-3; 11 bases map to TRBD2. The receptor's source is a woman in her twenties or thirties in good health and CMV-seropositive. This chain's CDR3 is CASSSPTSGKREQYF. CDR3 bases: TGCGCCAGCAGCTCCCCGACTAGCGGGAAACGCGAGCAGTACTTC.